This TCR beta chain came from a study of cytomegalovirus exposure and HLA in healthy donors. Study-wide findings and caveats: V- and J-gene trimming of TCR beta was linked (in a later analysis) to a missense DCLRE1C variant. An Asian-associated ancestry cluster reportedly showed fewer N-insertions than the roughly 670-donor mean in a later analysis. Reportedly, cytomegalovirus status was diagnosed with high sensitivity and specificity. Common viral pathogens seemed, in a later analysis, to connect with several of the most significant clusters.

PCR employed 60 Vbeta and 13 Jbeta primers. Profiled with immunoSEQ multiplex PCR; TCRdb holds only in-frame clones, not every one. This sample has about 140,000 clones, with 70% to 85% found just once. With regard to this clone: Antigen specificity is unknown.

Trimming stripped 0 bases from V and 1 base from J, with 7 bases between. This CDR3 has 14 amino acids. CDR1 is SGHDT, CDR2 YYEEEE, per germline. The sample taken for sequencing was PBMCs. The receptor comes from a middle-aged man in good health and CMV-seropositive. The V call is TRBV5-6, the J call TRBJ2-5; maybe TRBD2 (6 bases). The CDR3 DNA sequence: TGTGCCAGCAGCTTGGGTAGCGGCCAAGAGACCCAGTACTTC. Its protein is CASSLGSGQETQYF.